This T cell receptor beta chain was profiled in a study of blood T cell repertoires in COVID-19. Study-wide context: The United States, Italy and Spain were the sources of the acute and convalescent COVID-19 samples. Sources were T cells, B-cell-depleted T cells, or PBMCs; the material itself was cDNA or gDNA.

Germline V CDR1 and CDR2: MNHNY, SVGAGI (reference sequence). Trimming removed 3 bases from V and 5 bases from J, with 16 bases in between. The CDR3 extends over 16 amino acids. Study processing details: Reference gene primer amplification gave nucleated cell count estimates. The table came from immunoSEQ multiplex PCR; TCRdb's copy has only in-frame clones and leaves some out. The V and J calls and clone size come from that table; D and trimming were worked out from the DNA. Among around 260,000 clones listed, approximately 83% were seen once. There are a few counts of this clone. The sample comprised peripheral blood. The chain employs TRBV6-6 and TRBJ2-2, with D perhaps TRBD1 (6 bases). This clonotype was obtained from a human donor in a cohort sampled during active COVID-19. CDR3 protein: CASSYLPGDSTGELFF. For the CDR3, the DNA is TGTGCCAGCAGTTATTTGCCAGGGGATTCTACCGGGGAGCTGTTTTTT.